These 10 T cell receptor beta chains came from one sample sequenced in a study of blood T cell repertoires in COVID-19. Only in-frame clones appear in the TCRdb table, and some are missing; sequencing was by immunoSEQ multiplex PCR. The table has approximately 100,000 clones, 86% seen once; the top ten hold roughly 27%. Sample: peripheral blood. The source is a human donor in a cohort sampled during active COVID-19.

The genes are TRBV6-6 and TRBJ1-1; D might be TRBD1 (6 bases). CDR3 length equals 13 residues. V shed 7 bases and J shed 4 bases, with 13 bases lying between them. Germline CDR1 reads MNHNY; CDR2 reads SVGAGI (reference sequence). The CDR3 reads CASTTGPGTEAFF. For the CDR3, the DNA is TGTGCCAGCACCACAGGGCCCGGCACTGAAGCTTTCTTT.

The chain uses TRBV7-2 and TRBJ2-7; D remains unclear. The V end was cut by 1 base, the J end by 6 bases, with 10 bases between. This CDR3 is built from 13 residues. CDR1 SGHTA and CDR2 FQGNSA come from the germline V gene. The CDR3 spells CASSLDPRREQYF. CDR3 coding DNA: TGTGCCAGCAGCTTAGATCCGAGGCGCGAGCAGTACTTC. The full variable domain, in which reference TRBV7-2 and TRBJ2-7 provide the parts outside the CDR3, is GAGVSQSPSNKVTEKGKDVELRCDPISGHTALYWYRQSLGQGLEFLIYFQGNSAPDKSGLPSDRFSAERTGGSVSTLTIQRTQQEDSAVYLCASSLDPRREQYFGPGTRLTVT.

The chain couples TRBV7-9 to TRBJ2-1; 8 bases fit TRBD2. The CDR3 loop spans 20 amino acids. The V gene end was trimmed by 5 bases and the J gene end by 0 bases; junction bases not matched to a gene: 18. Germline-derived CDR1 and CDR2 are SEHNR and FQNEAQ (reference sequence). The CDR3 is CASSKPRAAGEPNSYNEQFF. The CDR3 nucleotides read TGTGCCAGCAGCAAACCTAGGGCAGCGGGGGAGCCCAACTCCTACAATGAGCAGTTCTTC.

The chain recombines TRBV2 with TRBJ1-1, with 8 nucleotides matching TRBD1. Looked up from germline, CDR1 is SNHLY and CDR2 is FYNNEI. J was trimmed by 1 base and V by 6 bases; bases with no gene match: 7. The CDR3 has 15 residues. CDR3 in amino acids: CASSHSTGANTEAFF. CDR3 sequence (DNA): TGTGCCAGCAGCCATTCGACAGGGGCGAACACTGAAGCTTTCTTT.

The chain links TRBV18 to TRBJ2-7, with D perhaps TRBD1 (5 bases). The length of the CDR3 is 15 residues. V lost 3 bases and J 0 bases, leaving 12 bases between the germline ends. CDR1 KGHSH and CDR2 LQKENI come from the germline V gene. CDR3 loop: CASSPGLFASYEQYF. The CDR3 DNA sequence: TGTGCCAGCTCACCGGGGCTATTCGCCTCCTACGAGCAGTACTTC.

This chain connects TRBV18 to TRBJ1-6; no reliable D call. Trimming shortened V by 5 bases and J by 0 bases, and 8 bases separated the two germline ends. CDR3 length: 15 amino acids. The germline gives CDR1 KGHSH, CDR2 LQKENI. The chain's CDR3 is CASSGASSYNSPLHF. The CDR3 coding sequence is TGTGCCAGCTCAGGAGCGAGCTCCTATAATTCACCCCTCCACTTT.

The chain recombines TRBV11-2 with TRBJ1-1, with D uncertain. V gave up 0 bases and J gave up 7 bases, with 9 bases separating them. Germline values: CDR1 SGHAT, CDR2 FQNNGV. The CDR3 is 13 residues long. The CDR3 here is CASSLEYGGEAFF. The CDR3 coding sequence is TGTGCCAGCAGCTTAGAATATGGAGGTGAAGCTTTCTTT.

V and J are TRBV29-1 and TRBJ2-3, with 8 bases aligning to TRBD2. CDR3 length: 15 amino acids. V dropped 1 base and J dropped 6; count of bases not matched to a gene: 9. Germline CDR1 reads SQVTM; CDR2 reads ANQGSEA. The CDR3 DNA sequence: TGCAGCGTTGAAGCTAGCGGGTTTCTGGGTGATACGCAGTATTTT. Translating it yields CSVEASGFLGDTQYF.

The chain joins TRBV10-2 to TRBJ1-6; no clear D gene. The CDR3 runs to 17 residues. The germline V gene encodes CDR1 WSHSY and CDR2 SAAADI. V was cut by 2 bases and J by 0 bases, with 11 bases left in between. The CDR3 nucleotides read TGCGCCAGCAGTGAGGGCTCCTACAGCTCCTATAATTCACCCCTCCACTTT. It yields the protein CASSEGSYSSYNSPLHF.

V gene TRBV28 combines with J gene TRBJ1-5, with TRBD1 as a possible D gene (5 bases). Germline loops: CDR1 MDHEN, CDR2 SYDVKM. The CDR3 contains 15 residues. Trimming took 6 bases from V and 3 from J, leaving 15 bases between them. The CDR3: CASSPRGTLNQPQHF. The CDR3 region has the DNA TGTGCCAGCAGCCCCCGCGGGACCCTCAATCAGCCCCAGCATTTT.